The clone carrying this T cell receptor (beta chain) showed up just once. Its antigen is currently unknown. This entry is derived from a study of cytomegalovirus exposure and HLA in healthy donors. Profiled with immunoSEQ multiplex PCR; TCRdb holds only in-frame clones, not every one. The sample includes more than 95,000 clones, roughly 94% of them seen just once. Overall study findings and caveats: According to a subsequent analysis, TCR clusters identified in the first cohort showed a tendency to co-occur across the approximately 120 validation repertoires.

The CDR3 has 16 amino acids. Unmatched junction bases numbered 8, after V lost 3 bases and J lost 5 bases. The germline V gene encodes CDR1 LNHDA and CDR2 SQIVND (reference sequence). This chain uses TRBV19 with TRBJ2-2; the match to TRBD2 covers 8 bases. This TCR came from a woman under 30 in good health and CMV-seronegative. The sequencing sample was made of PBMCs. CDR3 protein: CASSIVSGGSTGELFF. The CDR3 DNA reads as TGTGCCAGTAGTATTGTGAGCGGGGGAAGTACCGGGGAGCTGTTTTTT.